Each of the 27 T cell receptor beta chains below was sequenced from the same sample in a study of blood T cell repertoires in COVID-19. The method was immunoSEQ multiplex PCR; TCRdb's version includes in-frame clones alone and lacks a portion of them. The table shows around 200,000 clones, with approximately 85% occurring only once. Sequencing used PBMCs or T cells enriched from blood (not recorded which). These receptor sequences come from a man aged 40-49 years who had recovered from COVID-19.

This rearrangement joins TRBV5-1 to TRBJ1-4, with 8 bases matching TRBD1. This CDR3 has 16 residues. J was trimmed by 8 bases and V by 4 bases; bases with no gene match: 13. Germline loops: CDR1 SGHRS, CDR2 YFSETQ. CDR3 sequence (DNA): TGCGCCAGCAGCCTCGAGACAGGGGCAGGAGGGGAAAAACTGTTTTTT. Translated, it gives CASSLETGAGGEKLFF.

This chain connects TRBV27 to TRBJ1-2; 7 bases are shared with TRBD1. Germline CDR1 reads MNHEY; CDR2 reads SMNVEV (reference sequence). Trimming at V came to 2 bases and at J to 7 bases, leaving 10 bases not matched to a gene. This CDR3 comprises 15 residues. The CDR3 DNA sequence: TGTGCCAGCAGTTTAGGAGAAGGGGCAGGGGGTGGCTACACCTTC. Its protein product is CASSLGEGAGGGYTF.

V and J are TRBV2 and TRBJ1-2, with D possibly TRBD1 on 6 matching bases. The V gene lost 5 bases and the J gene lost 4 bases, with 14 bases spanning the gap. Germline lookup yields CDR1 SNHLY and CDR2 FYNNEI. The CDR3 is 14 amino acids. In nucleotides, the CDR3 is TGTGCCAGCAGTCCCTTTGAGACAGGCTATGGCTACACCTTC. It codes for CASSPFETGYGYTF.

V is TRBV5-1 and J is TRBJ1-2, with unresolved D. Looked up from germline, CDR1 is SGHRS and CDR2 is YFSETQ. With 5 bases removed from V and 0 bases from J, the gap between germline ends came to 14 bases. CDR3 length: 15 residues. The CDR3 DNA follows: TGCGCCAGCAGAGGTTCCGGGTCACCTAACTATGGCTACACCTTC. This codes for CASRGSGSPNYGYTF.

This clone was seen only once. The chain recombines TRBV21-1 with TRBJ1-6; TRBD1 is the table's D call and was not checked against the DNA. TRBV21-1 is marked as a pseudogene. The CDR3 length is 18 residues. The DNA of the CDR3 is TGTGCCAGCAGCAAAGGGTACTGGAACAGGAGCTATAATTCACCCCTCCACTTT. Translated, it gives CASSKGYWNRSYNSPLHF.

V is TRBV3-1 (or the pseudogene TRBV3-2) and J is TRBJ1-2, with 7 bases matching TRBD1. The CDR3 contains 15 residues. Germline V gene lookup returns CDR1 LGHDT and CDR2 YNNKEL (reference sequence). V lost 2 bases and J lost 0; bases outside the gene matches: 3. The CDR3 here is CASSQRDRANYGYTF. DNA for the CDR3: TGTGCCAGCAGCCAACGGGACAGAGCTAACTATGGCTACACCTTC.

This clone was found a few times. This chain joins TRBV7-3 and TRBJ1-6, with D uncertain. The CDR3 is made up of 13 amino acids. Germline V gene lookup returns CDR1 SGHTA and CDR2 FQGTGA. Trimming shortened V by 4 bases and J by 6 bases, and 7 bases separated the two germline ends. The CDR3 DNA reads TGTGCCAGCAGCTCGGGTCTTAATTCACCCCTCCACTTT. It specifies CASSSGLNSPLHF.

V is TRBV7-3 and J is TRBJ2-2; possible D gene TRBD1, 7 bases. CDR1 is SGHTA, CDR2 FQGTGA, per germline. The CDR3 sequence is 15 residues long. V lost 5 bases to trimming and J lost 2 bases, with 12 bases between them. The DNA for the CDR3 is TGTGCCAGCAGCCCTCAGGGGGGTAACACCGGGGAGCTGTTTTTT. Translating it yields CASSPQGGNTGELFF.

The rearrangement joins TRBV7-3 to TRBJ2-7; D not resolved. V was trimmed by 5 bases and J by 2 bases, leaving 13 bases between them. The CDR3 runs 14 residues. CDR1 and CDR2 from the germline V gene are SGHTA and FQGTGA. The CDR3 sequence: CASSHRLFPYEQYF. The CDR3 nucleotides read TGTGCCAGCAGCCATCGACTGTTCCCCTACGAGCAGTACTTC.

In DNA form, the CDR3 reads TGTGCCACCAGTGATTTGCAAGAGGTCCATACGCAGTATTTT. Its protein product is CATSDLQEVHTQYF. This chain connects TRBV24-1 to TRBJ2-3; D not resolved. Germline V gene sequence: CDR1 KGHDR, CDR2 SFDVKD. The V gene lost 0 bases and the J gene lost 7 bases, with 10 bases spanning the gap. The CDR3 consists of 14 residues.

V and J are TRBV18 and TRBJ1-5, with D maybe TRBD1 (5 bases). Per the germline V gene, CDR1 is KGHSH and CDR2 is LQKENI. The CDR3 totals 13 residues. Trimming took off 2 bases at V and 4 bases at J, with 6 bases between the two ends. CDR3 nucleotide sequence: TGTGCCAGCTCACCAGGGGGGAATCAGCCCCAGCATTTT. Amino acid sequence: CASSPGGNQPQHF.

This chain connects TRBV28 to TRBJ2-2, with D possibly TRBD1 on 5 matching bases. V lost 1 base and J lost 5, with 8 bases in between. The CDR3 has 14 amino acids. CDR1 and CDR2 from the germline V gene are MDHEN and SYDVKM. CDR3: CASSLYKGTGELFF. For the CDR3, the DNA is TGTGCCAGCAGTTTATACAAGGGGACCGGGGAGCTGTTTTTT.

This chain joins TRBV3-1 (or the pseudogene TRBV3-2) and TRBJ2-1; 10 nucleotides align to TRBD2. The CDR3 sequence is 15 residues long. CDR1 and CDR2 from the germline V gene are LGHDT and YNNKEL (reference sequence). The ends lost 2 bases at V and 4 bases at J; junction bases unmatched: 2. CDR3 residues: CASSQQAGGYNEQFF. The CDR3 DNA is TGTGCCAGCAGCCAACAAGCGGGAGGGTACAATGAGCAGTTCTTC.

The CDR3 DNA reads as TGTGCCAGTAGTACCGGACAGGGGAGGCAGCCCCAGCATTTT. Translated: CASSTGQGRQPQHF. The V and J genes are TRBV19 and TRBJ1-5, with 9 bases that match TRBD1. V was clipped by 4 bases and J by 7 bases; unmatched bases: 5. Germline CDR1 LNHDA, CDR2 SQIVND (reference sequence). The CDR3 runs to 14 residues.

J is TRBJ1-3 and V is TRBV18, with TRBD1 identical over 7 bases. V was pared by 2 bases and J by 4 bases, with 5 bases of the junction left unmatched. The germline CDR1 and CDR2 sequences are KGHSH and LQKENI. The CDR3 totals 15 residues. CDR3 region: CASSPEWTGGNTIYF. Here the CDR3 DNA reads TGTGCCAGCTCACCAGAATGGACAGGCGGAAACACCATATATTTT.

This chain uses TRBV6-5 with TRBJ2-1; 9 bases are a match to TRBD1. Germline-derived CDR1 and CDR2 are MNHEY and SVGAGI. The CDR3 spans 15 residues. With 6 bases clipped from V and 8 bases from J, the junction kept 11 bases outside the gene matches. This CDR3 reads CASRVRDRVGDEQFF. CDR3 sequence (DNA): TGTGCCAGCAGGGTCCGGGACAGGGTGGGCGATGAGCAGTTCTTC.

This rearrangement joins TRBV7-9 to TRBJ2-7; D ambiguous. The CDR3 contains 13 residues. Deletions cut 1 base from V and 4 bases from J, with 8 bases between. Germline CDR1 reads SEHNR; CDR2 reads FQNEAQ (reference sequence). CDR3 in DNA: TGTGCCAGCAGCTTAGTCGTCTCTTACGAGCAGTACTTC. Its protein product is CASSLVVSYEQYF.

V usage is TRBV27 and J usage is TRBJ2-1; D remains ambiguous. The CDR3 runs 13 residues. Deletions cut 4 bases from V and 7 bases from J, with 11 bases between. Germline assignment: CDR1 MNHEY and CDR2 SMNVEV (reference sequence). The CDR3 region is CASSSTPLNEQFF. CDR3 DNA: TGTGCCAGCAGTTCTACCCCTCTTAATGAGCAGTTCTTC.

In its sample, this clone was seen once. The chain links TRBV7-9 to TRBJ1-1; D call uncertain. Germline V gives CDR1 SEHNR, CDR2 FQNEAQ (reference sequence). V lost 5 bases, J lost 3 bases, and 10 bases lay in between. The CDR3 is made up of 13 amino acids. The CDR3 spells CASSLVPDTEAFF. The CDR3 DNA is TGTGCCAGCAGCCTGGTACCAGACACTGAAGCTTTCTTT.

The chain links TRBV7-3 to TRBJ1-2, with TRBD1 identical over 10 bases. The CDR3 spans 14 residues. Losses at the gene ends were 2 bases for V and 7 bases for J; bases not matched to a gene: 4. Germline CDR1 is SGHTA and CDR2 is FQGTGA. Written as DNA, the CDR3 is TGTGCCAGCAGCTTAGAGGGACAGGGGACTGGCTACACCTTC. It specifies CASSLEGQGTGYTF.

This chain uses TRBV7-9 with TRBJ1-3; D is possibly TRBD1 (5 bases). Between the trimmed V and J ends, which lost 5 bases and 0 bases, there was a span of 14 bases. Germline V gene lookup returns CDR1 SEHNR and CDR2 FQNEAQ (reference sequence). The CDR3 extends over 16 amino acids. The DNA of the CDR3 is TGTGCCAGCAGCGCTCGGGACTCAAGCTCTGGAAACACCATATATTTT. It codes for CASSARDSSSGNTIYF.

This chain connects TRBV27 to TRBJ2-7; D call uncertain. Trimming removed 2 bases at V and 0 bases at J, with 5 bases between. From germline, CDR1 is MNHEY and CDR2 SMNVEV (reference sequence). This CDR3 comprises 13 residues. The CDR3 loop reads CASSLPGSYEQYF. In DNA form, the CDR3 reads TGTGCCAGCAGTTTACCAGGCTCCTACGAGCAGTACTTC.

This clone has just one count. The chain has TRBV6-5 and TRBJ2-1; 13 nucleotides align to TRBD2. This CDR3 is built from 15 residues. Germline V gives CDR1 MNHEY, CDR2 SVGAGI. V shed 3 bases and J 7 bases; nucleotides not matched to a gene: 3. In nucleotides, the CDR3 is TGTGCCAGCAGTTATCGGACTAGCGGGGGAAATGAGCAGTTCTTC. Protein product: CASSYRTSGGNEQFF.

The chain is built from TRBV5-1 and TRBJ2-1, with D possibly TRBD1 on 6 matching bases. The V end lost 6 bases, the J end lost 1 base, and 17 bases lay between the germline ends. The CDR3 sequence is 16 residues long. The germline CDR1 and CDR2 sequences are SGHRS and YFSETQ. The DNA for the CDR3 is TGCGCCAGCAATGAGGGGGATGAAAGGTCCTACAATGAGCAGTTCTTC. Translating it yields CASNEGDERSYNEQFF.

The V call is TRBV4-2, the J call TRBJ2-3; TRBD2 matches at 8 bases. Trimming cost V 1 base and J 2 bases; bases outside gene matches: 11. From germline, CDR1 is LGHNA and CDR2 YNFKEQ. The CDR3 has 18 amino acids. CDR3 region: CASSQAPSAGGSTDTQYF. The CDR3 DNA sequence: TGTGCCAGCAGCCAAGCCCCGTCGGCGGGGGGTTCCACAGATACGCAGTATTTT.

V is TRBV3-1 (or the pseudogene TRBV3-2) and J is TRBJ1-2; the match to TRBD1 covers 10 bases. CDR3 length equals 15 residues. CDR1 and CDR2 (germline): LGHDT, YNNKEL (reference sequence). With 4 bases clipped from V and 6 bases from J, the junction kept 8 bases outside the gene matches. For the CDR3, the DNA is TGTGCCAGCAGCCCTTGGACAGGGGGGTCTGATGGCTACACCTTC. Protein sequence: CASSPWTGGSDGYTF.

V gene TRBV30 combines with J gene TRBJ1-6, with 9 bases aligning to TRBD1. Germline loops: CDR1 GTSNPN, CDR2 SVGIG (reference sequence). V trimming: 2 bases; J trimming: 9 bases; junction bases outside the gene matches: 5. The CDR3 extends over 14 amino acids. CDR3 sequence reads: CAWSPPGQGSPLHF. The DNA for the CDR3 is TGTGCCTGGAGTCCTCCGGGACAGGGTTCACCCCTCCACTTT.